This is a list of T cell receptor beta chains from one sample in a study of blood T cell repertoires in COVID-19. Some clones are missing from TCRdb's copy, which holds only in-frame ones; the method was immunoSEQ multiplex PCR. The table records fewer than 110,000 clones, almost 85% of them present only once. Sequencing used peripheral blood. These receptors came from a human donor in a cohort sampled during active COVID-19. Each CDR3 is given without its conserved first and last residue. Fields, in order: J gene, V gene, CDR3 protein.

J: TRBJ1-6; V: TRBV4-3; CDR3: ASSQDWDRGGNSPLH
J: TRBJ2-5; V: TRBV18; CDR3: ASSPPRTGQETQY
J: TRBJ2-1; V: TRBV14; CDR3: ATGTSGREQF
J: TRBJ2-1; V: TRBV5-5; CDR3: ASSRTSGSSYNEQF
J: TRBJ1-3; V: TRBV14; CDR3: ASSPTGLPGNTIY
J: TRBJ1-2; V: TRBV12-3/TRBV12-4; CDR3: ASSNRDTYGYT
J: TRBJ1-5; V: TRBV20-1; CDR3: SASIRIGQPQH
J: TRBJ2-1; V: TRBV30; CDR3: AWSSGLAGVNEQF
J: TRBJ2-2; V: TRBV30; CDR3: AWSVGAGELF
J: TRBJ1-4; V: TRBV5-1; CDR3: ASSLQGTNEKLF
J: TRBJ1-6; V: TRBV5-1; CDR3: ASSLGDSSYNSPLH
J: TRBJ1-2; V: TRBV6-5; CDR3: ASSYRQGLGYT
J: TRBJ1-4; V: TRBV7-9; CDR3: AGSEVTTNEKLF
J: TRBJ2-7; V: TRBV4-3; CDR3: ASSQEIAGGASYEQY
J: TRBJ1-3; V: TRBV3-1/TRBV3-2; CDR3: ASSHFTGSSGNTIY
J: TRBJ2-3; V: TRBV7-2; CDR3: ASSPGLAGGTDTQY
J: TRBJ2-5; V: TRBV11-2; CDR3: ASSLGLAGPQETQY
J: TRBJ1-5; V: TRBV27; CDR3: ASSSLGGGESQPQH
J: TRBJ2-7; V: TRBV7-8; CDR3: ASSLAGAGSYEQY
J: TRBJ1-5; V: TRBV30; CDR3: AWSMDRGTQPQH
J: TRBJ1-4; V: TRBV28; CDR3: ASSLIQAVGEKLF
J: TRBJ2-1; V: TRBV2; CDR3: ASSRTESRQGRYNEQF
J: TRBJ2-2; V: TRBV3-1/TRBV3-2; CDR3: ASSAHKQAPNTGELF
J: TRBJ2-6; V: TRBV5-1; CDR3: ASSWDRVGSGANVLT
J: TRBJ2-2; V: TRBV27; CDR3: ASSHRQGGSGELF
J: TRBJ2-3; V: TRBV25-1; CDR3: ASSDPAGLDTQY
J: TRBJ1-6; V: TRBV6-6; CDR3: ASRKYDRVDNSPLH
J: TRBJ2-2; V: TRBV7-6; CDR3: ASSSLAGGLIGDTGELF
J: TRBJ1-1; V: TRBV7-9; CDR3: ASSQGGGNTEAF
J: TRBJ1-6; V: TRBV27; CDR3: ASASGSSYNSPLH
J: TRBJ1-6; V: TRBV30; CDR3: AWSVQPESPLH
J: TRBJ2-7; V: TRBV4-3; CDR3: ASSQDPASGRPEQY
J: TRBJ2-7; V: TRBV2; CDR3: ASSADSSILYEQY
J: TRBJ1-1; V: TRBV2; CDR3: ASSDNRNTEAF
J: TRBJ2-1; V: TRBV7-3; CDR3: ASSQLSVSNEQF